A selection of T cell receptor beta chains follows, all from one sample in a study of T cells in Graves' hyperthyroidism and ophthalmopathy. TCRdb re-analysed the multiplex PCR reads in MiXCR, keeping a single row per CDR3 protein. The sample carries hundreds of thousands of distinct CDR3 sequences, approximately 19% recorded once. The sequenced material came from blood. These receptors all come from a woman between 45 and 60 years old with Graves' hyperthyroidism that later progressed to Graves' ophthalmopathy. CDR3s include the opening cysteine and the closing phenylalanine or tryptophan. The D gene is left open where the match is weak. Clone size is shown for a subset of rows, as once, few, many or a class of expanded clone.

CDR3 protein	CDR3 DNA	D gene	V gene	J gene	clone size
CASSHRGTGGQPQHF	TGTGCCAGCAGTCACCGTGGGACAGGGGGGCAGCCCCAGCATTTT	TRBD1	TRBV6-2/TRBV6-3	TRBJ1-5	NA
CSASDGFRAKDYEQYF	TGCAGTGCTAGTGACGGCTTTCGAGCCAAAGACTACGAGCAGTACTTC	NA	TRBV20-1	TRBJ2-7	NA
CASSLRVYQPQHF	TGTGCCAGCAGTTTAAGGGTGTACCAGCCCCAGCATTTT	NA	TRBV27	TRBJ1-5	NA
CASSLGGTYGYTF	TGTGCCAGCAGCTTAGGAGGGACCTATGGCTACACCTTC	NA	TRBV5-1	TRBJ1-2	many
CASSRLAGGHTGELFF	TGTGCCAGCAGCCGGCTAGCGGGGGGGCACACCGGGGAGCTGTTTTTT	TRBD2	TRBV11-2	TRBJ2-2	many
CSAKVGMNTEAFF	TGCAGTGCTAAGGTGGGGATGAACACTGAAGCTTTCTTT	NA	TRBV20-1	TRBJ1-1	many
CAWSVLSGGAGDTQYF	TGTGCCTGGAGTGTACTTAGCGGGGGGGCTGGAGATACGCAGTATTTT	TRBD2	TRBV30	TRBJ2-3	NA
CASSRQGNDNEQFF	TGTGCCAGTAGTCGACAGGGGAACGACAATGAGCAGTTCTTC	TRBD1	TRBV12-3/TRBV12-4	TRBJ2-1	few
CASSPGIRLSPRSGNTIYF	TGTGCCAGCAGCCCGGGGATCCGACTATCCCCCCGGTCTGGAAACACCATATATTTT	NA	TRBV12-3/TRBV12-4	TRBJ1-3	NA
CASSQGQGLPATEAFF	TGTGCCAGCAGCCAAGGACAGGGACTTCCCGCCACTGAAGCTTTCTTT	TRBD1	TRBV5-6	TRBJ1-1	NA
CSVEERGSGYTF	TGCAGCGTTGAAGAACGGGGGTCTGGCTACACCTTC	NA	TRBV29-1	TRBJ1-2	NA
CASSLPRGNTDTQYF	TGTGCCAGCAGCTTGCCAAGGGGAAACACAGATACGCAGTATTTT	NA	TRBV13	TRBJ2-3	once
CASSRQVEGGPEAFF	TGTGCCAGCAGCCGTCAGGTGGAGGGTGGGCCTGAAGCTTTCTTT	NA	TRBV7-2	TRBJ1-1	many
CASSTGQGVLTDTQYF	TGCGCCAGCAGCACGGGACAGGGGGTGCTCACAGATACGCAGTATTTT	TRBD1	TRBV5-1	TRBJ2-3	few
CSAGWTGTYEQYF	TGCAGTGCTGGTTGGACAGGGACCTACGAGCAGTACTTC	TRBD1	TRBV20-1	TRBJ2-7	NA
CASSQDATNEKLFF	TGTGCCAGCAGCCAGGACGCAACTAATGAAAAACTGTTTTTT	NA	TRBV5-4	TRBJ1-4	NA